This TCR beta chain was captured in a study of blood T cell repertoires in COVID-19. In the study overall: PBMCs, B-cell-depleted T cells, or T cells were the source of the cDNA or gDNA that made up the material.

It was during active infection that Seattle patients were enrolled and then longitudinally followed. In the source study's methods: Estimated nucleated cell counts came from reference gene primer amplification. Data came from immunoSEQ multiplex PCR; TCRdb stores just in-frame clones and leaves some out. The V and J calls and clone size come from that table; D and trimming were worked out from the DNA. The sample contains over 250,000 clones, about 90% of which appear only once. V gave up 2 bases and J gave up 3 bases, with 14 bases separating them. Germline V lookup: CDR1 SQVTM, CDR2 ANQGSEA. The CDR3 sequence is 15 residues long.

The sequence came from a young adult with COVID-19, enrolled during active disease. Sequenced: peripheral blood. J is TRBJ2-1 and V is TRBV29-1; TRBD1 is a possible D gene (6 bases). The CDR3 region is CSVEWGQFFYNEQFF. CDR3 DNA sequence: TGCAGCGTTGAATGGGGGCAATTTTTCTACAATGAGCAGTTCTTC.